These 17 T cell receptor beta chains share one sample of origin, sequenced in a study of cytomegalovirus exposure and HLA in healthy donors (dated by TCRdb to 2016 to 2017). The library was built by means of the immunoSEQ multiplex PCR assay. For the multiplex PCR, a mixture combining 60 forward primers for TCR Vbeta segments and 13 reverse primers for TCR Jbeta segments was used. The clones in this table, taken by TCRdb from immuneACCESS, are in-frame only. Not every clone is retained; where verified, under half of the shortfall comes from an unresolved V gene, and the cause of the rest is unknown. The sample table contains roughly 55,000 clones; only one count was recorded for approximately 71% of them. Approximately 35% of the sample is held by the ten biggest clonotypes. Sequencing input: PBMCs. The source is a man in his forties in good health and CMV-seropositive.

The chain couples TRBV5-1 to TRBJ2-1; D possibly corresponds to TRBD1 (6 bases). The length of the CDR3 is 16 residues. Trimming pared 1 base from V and 7 bases from J, leaving 18 bases between. Germline V gene lookup returns CDR1 SGHRS and CDR2 YFSETQ. CDR3 in amino acids: CASSLRDNQRGNEQFF. DNA of the CDR3: TGCGCCAGCAGCTTGCGGGACAACCAGAGGGGTAATGAGCAGTTCTTC.

The rearrangement joins TRBV25-1 to TRBJ2-1; a weak D match, TRBD2 (5 bases). CDR1 and CDR2 from the germline V gene are MGHDK and SYGVNS. V shed 5 bases and J shed 9 bases, with 11 bases lying between them. The CDR3 runs to 12 residues. The CDR3 DNA is TGTGCCAGCAGTAGGGAGATCGGTGAGCAGTTCTTC. Translation gives CASSREIGEQFF. Full variable domain (rest looked up from reference TRBV25-1 and TRBJ2-1): EADIYQTPRYLVIGTGKKITLECSQTMGHDKMYWYQQDPGMELHLIHYSYGVNSTEKGDLSSESTVSRIRTEHFPLTLESARPSHTSQYLCASSREIGEQFFGPGTRLTVL.

The chain has TRBV27 and TRBJ1-4; TRBD1 matches 7 bases. The V and J ends lost 5 bases and 7 bases, in that order; junction bases with no gene match: 7. This CDR3 has 14 amino acids. CDR1 and CDR2 (germline): MNHEY, SMNVEV (reference sequence). Written as DNA, the CDR3 is TGTGCCAGCAGTGAGGCAGGGGGTATTGAAAAACTGTTTTTT. Protein: CASSEAGGIEKLFF. The full variable domain, with the rest looked up from reference TRBV27 and TRBJ1-4, is EAQVTQNPRYLITVTGKKLTVTCSQNMNHEYMSWYRQDPGLGLRQIYYSMNVEVTDKGDVPEGYKVSRKEKRNFPLILESPSPNQTSLYFCASSEAGGIEKLFFGSGTQLSVL.

This clone has just a few counts. The chain links TRBV6-5 to TRBJ2-1; D is possibly TRBD2 (6 bases). The CDR3 is 12 amino acids. Germline V gives CDR1 MNHEY, CDR2 SVGAGI. V lost 6 bases and J 9 bases, leaving 12 bases between the germline ends. Here the CDR3 reads CASSRLTSEQFF. Here the CDR3 DNA reads TGTGCCAGCAGCCGCCTGACTAGTGAGCAGTTCTTC.

This clone was counted only a few times. This sequence joins TRBV6-5 and TRBJ2-7, with 9 bases identical to TRBD1. The CDR3 length is 15 residues. Germline V gives CDR1 MNHEY, CDR2 SVGAGI. Germline trimming cut 2 bases from V and 4 bases from J; bases unmatched to any gene: 6. The CDR3 is CASSYRDRVAYEQYF. The CDR3 DNA reads TGTGCCAGCAGTTACCGGGACAGGGTAGCGTACGAGCAGTACTTC.

The chain employs TRBV20-1 and TRBJ1-2; D might be TRBD1 (6 bases). This CDR3 has 11 residues. Germline CDR1 and CDR2: DFQATT and SNEGSKA (reference sequence). Between the trimmed V and J ends, which lost 6 bases and 4 bases, there was a span of 9 bases. CDR3 in amino acids: CSAPDSYGYTF. The CDR3, as DNA: TGCAGTGCCCCGGACAGCTATGGCTACACCTTC.

V is TRBV6-5 and J is TRBJ2-1; 10 bases map to TRBD2. The CDR3 consists of 15 residues. The germline gives CDR1 MNHEY, CDR2 SVGAGI. V trimming: 6 bases; J trimming: 10 bases; junction bases outside the gene matches: 12. This CDR3 is CASRPLAGDYREQFF. The CDR3 DNA sequence: TGTGCCAGCAGACCTCTAGCGGGGGACTACAGGGAGCAGTTCTTC.

J is TRBJ2-7 and V is TRBV4-3, with a tentative D call TRBD2 (6 bases). V was shortened by 1 base and J by 7 bases, with 17 bases between the two germline ends. The CDR3 contains 15 residues. Germline V CDR1 and CDR2: LGHNA, YSLEER. CDR3 coding DNA: TGCGCCAGCAGCCAAGTGGGGGGAAGGGGTCGTGAGCAGTACTTC. It codes for CASSQVGGRGREQYF.

Only a few counts were recorded for this clone. The gene calls are TRBV2 and TRBJ2-7; 8 bases agree with TRBD1. Germline loops: CDR1 SNHLY, CDR2 FYNNEI. The CDR3 has 14 residues. Trimming removed 5 bases from V and 5 bases from J; junction bases left unmatched: 8. The CDR3 loop is CASSYETGAHEQYF. CDR3 DNA sequence: TGTGCCAGCAGTTACGAGACAGGGGCCCACGAGCAGTACTTC.

The chain uses TRBV6-1 and TRBJ2-5, with D possibly TRBD2 on 6 matching bases. CDR3 size: 13 residues. Trimming removed 6 bases at V and 2 bases at J, with 10 bases between. CDR1 is MNHNS and CDR2 is SASEGT in the germline V gene. CDR3 nucleotides: TGTGCCAGCAGCGGGACTCAGCAAGAGACCCAGTACTTC. It translates to CASSGTQQETQYF.

The chain links TRBV5-1 to TRBJ2-2; the D gene is possibly TRBD1 (6 bases). Germline V gene data show CDR1 as SGHRS and CDR2 as YFSETQ. V gave up 3 bases and J gave up 11 bases, with 17 bases separating them. This CDR3 has 14 amino acids. CDR3 in DNA: TGCGCCAGCAGCTGGGGACAAAACCCCCGCGAGCTGTTTTTT. Protein: CASSWGQNPRELFF. The full variable domain, completed using reference TRBV5-1 and TRBJ2-2, is KAGVTQTPRYLIKTRGQQVTLSCSPISGHRSVSWYQQTPGQGLQFLFEYFSETQRNKGNFPGRFSGRQFSNSRSEMNVSTLELGDSALYLCASSWGQNPRELFFGEGSRLTVL.

The chain links TRBV29-1 to TRBJ2-5; 8 bases fit TRBD2. CDR1 is SQVTM and CDR2 is ANQGSEA in the germline V gene. The CDR3 runs to 12 residues. Trimming removed 7 bases from V and 5 bases from J; junction bases left unmatched: 6. CDR3: CSGSGAGETQYF. The CDR3 DNA sequence: TGCAGCGGTAGCGGGGCCGGGGAGACCCAGTACTTC.

The chain's CDR3 is CASSQRTGETYEQYF. The CDR3 DNA follows: TGCGCCAGCAGCCAGAGGACAGGGGAGACCTACGAGCAGTACTTC. This chain connects TRBV5-1 to TRBJ2-7; 9 bases fit TRBD1. Trimming at V came to 4 bases and at J to 2 bases, leaving 7 bases not matched to a gene. Germline values: CDR1 SGHRS, CDR2 YFSETQ. The CDR3 has 15 amino acids.

The rearrangement links TRBV6-6 to TRBJ1-3, with TRBD1 identical over 7 bases. J was trimmed by 6 bases and V by 4 bases; bases with no gene match: 6. From germline, CDR1 is MNHNY and CDR2 SVGAGI (reference sequence). The CDR3 has 14 amino acids. The CDR3 is CASSSQGVENTIYF. Here the CDR3 DNA reads TGTGCCAGCAGTTCTCAGGGGGTTGAAAACACCATATATTTT.

The chain combines TRBV30 with TRBJ1-4; 9 bases fit TRBD1. The V gene's germline CDR1 is GTSNPN and CDR2 SVGIG (reference sequence). J lost 8 bases, V lost 5 bases, and 6 bases had no gene match. The CDR3 has 13 residues. The CDR3 DNA reads TGTGCCTGGCATACAGGGGGCGAAGAAAAACTGTTTTTT. This codes for CAWHTGGEEKLFF.

This clone was seen a handful of times. The chain uses TRBV4-2 and TRBJ1-1; D not certain. Germline V gene data show CDR1 as LGHNA and CDR2 as YNFKEQ. This CDR3 is built from 18 residues. V lost 2 bases and J 2 bases, leaving 21 bases between the germline ends. The CDR3 sequence: CASSQFSGREALNTEAFF. In DNA form, the CDR3 reads TGTGCCAGCAGCCAATTTAGCGGGCGCGAGGCCCTCAACACTGAAGCTTTCTTT.

The chain joins TRBV6-6 to TRBJ1-2; D gene uncertain. Trimming pared 2 bases from V and 4 bases from J, leaving 14 bases between. Germline values: CDR1 MNHNY, CDR2 SVGAGI (reference sequence). The CDR3 length is 15 residues. The CDR3 coding sequence is TGTGCCAGCAGTTACCCCCAAGACAAAACCTATGGCTACACCTTC. It codes for CASSYPQDKTYGYTF.